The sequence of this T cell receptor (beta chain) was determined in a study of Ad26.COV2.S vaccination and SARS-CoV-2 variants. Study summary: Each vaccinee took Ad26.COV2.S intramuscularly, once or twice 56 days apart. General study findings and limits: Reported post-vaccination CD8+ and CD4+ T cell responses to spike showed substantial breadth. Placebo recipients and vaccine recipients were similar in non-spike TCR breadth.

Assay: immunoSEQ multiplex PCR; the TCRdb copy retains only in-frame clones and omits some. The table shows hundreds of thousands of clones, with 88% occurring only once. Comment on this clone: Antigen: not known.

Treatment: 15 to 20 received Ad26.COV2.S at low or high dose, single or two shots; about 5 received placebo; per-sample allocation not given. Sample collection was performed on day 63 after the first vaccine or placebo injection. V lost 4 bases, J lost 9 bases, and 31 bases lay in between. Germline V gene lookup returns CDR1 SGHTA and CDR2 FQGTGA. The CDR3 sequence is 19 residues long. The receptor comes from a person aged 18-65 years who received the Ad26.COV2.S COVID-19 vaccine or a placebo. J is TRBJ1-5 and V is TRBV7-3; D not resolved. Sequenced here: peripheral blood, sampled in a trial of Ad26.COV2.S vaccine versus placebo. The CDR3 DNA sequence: TGTGCCAGCAGCTCTCAAGATGTCGGACCCCAAAACGGAAACCGGCCCCAGCATTTT. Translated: CASSSQDVGPQNGNRPQHF.